The 30 T cell receptor beta chains listed next were all sequenced from one sample in a study of PD-1 blockade in classical Hodgkin lymphoma (dated by TCRdb to 2019 to 2021). The library came from the immunoSEQ multiplex PCR assay. TCRdb retrieved this table from immuneACCESS and kept in-frame rearrangements only. Not all clones are present; in checked studies, unresolved V genes account for under half, and no reason is known for the remainder. Within this sample are about 21,000 clones, with 70% to 80% of them counted one time only. Around 7.2% of the sample rests with the top ten. The time point label corresponds to: cycle 4 day 1 (C4D1), after 5 to 7 weeks of nivolumab. Every trial patient had relapsed after autologous stem cell transplantation, and cohorts A, B and C differed in prior brentuximab vedotin exposure. The input for sequencing was peripheral blood mononuclear cells (PBMCs), taken before the fourth cycle of nivolumab. The receptors derive from a human donor with classical Hodgkin lymphoma.

Only one count was recorded for this clone. V gene TRBV5-4 combines with J gene TRBJ1-2; D ambiguous. Trimming left V 4 bases short and J 7 bases short, with 14 bases between. In germline, CDR1 is SGHNT, CDR2 YYREEE (reference sequence). The CDR3 has 13 residues. The chain's CDR3 is CASSQKGLAGYTF. CDR3 nucleotides: TGTGCCAGCAGCCAAAAAGGTTTGGCTGGCTACACCTTC. The full variable domain, its missing parts supplied by reference TRBV5-4 and TRBJ1-2, is ETGVTQSPTHLIKTRGQQVTLRCSSQSGHNTVSWYQQALGQGPQFIFQYYREEENGRGNFPPRFSGLQFPNYSSELNVNALELDDSALYLCASSQKGLAGYTFGSGTRLTVV.

This chain joins TRBV2 and TRBJ2-7; D perhaps matches TRBD1 (5 bases). V was trimmed by 2 bases and J by 6 bases, leaving 11 bases between them. Germline loops: CDR1 SNHLY, CDR2 FYNNEI. There are 13 residues in the CDR3. This chain's CDR3 is CASSEIGVGEQYF. DNA of the CDR3: TGTGCCAGCAGTGAAATAGGGGTGGGCGAGCAGTACTTC.

This sequence joins TRBV9 and TRBJ1-3; no reliable D call. Germline CDR1 and CDR2: SGDLS and YYNGEE. Trimming removed 5 bases from V and 0 bases from J, with 6 bases in between. The length of the CDR3 is 13 residues. For the CDR3, the DNA is TGTGCCAGCAGTGACCACTCTGGAAACACCATATATTTT. The encoded protein is CASSDHSGNTIYF.

This sequence joins TRBV6-1 and TRBJ2-3; D unresolved. Germline CDR1 is MNHNS and CDR2 is SASEGT. The CDR3 totals 13 residues. Deletions cut 6 bases from V and 3 bases from J, with 10 bases between. CDR3 DNA sequence: TGTGCCAGCAGCATGGCACGGACAGATACGCAGTATTTT. Translating gives CASSMARTDTQYF.

J is TRBJ2-5 and V is TRBV18; 8 bases align to TRBD1. J gave up 2 bases and V 5 bases, and 4 bases lay outside the gene matches. The CDR3 runs 14 residues. Germline V gene lookup returns CDR1 KGHSH and CDR2 LQKENI. The CDR3 sequence is CASSAHRGQETQYF. The CDR3 DNA is TGTGCCAGCTCAGCTCACAGGGGGCAAGAGACCCAGTACTTC.

The chain employs TRBV28 and TRBJ1-2, with 7 bases matching TRBD1. V shed 7 bases and J 8 bases; nucleotides not matched to a gene: 16. This CDR3 contains 15 residues. Germline-derived CDR1 and CDR2 are MDHEN and SYDVKM. The CDR3 loop is CASKIPGGIGYGYTF. In nucleotides, the CDR3 is TGTGCCAGCAAAATACCAGGGGGAATTGGCTACGGCTACACCTTC.

The CDR3 loop reads CASSLLAGTGLYHSPLHF. DNA for the CDR3: TGTGCCAGCAGCTTATTAGCCGGGACAGGGCTATATCATTCACCCCTCCACTTT. The chain couples TRBV5-4 to TRBJ1-6, with 9 bases matching TRBD1. This CDR3 is built from 18 residues. Germline assignment: CDR1 SGHNT and CDR2 YYREEE (reference sequence). Trimming cost V 2 bases and J 8 bases; bases outside gene matches: 14.

This chain connects TRBV29-1 to TRBJ2-5; tentatively, D is TRBD1 (6 bases). From germline, CDR1 is SQVTM and CDR2 ANQGSEA. Trimming pared 5 bases from V and 5 bases from J, leaving 15 bases between. This CDR3 has 13 residues. This chain's CDR3 is CSVKWGRRETQYF. The CDR3 nucleotides are TGCAGCGTTAAATGGGGGCGCCGGGAGACCCAGTACTTC.

The chain has TRBV9 and TRBJ2-2, with a possible D match to TRBD2 (5 bases). The ends were cut back, 0 bases at V and 1 base at J, with 28 bases in the middle. In germline, CDR1 is SGDLS, CDR2 YYNGEE. This CDR3 has 22 amino acids. The chain's CDR3 is CASSVGLLGSVLGLGNTGELFF. DNA of the CDR3: TGTGCCAGCAGCGTAGGCCTACTCGGTAGCGTGCTCGGCTTGGGGAACACCGGGGAGCTGTTTTTT.

This rearrangement joins TRBV4-2 to TRBJ2-7; D gene uncertain. Per the germline V gene, CDR1 is LGHNA and CDR2 is YNFKEQ. The CDR3 sequence is 15 residues long. The V gene lost 0 bases and the J gene lost 0 bases, with 9 bases spanning the gap. The CDR3 region has the DNA TGTGCCAGCAGCCAAGACGTGGGCAGCTCCTACGAGCAGTACTTC. It codes for CASSQDVGSSYEQYF.

The genes are TRBV11-3 and TRBJ1-1; TRBD1 aligns across 7 bases. Germline CDR1 SGHNT, CDR2 YENEEA. The CDR3 length is 14 residues. V gave up 5 bases and J gave up 0 bases; unmatched junction bases: 3. CDR3 DNA: TGTGCCAGCAGCGATCAGGGGGTGAACACTGAAGCTTTCTTT. Its translation is CASSDQGVNTEAFF.

The chain links TRBV5-1 to TRBJ2-1, with TRBD2 as a possible D gene (5 bases). The CDR3 is made up of 16 amino acids. V lost 1 base to trimming and J lost 3 bases, with 14 bases between them. Germline CDR1 SGHRS, CDR2 YFSETQ. CDR3 sequence reads: CASSLSPSGSYNEQFF. The DNA for the CDR3 is TGCGCCAGCAGCTTGTCGCCTAGTGGGAGCTACAATGAGCAGTTCTTC.

The chain links TRBV27 to TRBJ2-5; no firm D call. This CDR3 contains 15 residues. Looked up from germline, CDR1 is MNHEY and CDR2 is SMNVEV (reference sequence). Trimming removed 2 bases at V and 4 bases at J, with 14 bases between. The CDR3 DNA is TGTGCCAGCAGTTTAGCGACCCGATGGAGAGAGACCCAGTACTTC. It specifies CASSLATRWRETQYF.

The CDR3 protein is CASSLGQGLRGNGYTF. For the CDR3, the DNA is TGTGCCAGCAGCTTGGGACAGGGGTTGAGGGGAAATGGCTACACCTTC. V gene TRBV5-5 combines with J gene TRBJ1-2, with 8 bases matching TRBD1. This CDR3 is built from 16 residues. After removal of 0 bases from V and 6 bases from J, the junction contained 10 bases not matched to a gene. The germline V gene has CDR1 SGHKS and CDR2 YYEKEE (reference sequence).

In its sample, this clone was seen a few times. The chain carries TRBV30 and TRBJ2-3; tentative D call: TRBD1 (6 bases). Trimming took 7 bases from V and 4 from J, leaving 12 bases between them. This CDR3 has 12 amino acids. The germline CDR1 and CDR2 sequences are GTSNPN and SVGIG (reference sequence). CDR3 region: CASKGGPDTQYF. CDR3 DNA sequence: TGTGCCTCGAAAGGGGGTCCAGATACGCAGTATTTT. Combining the CDR3 with reference TRBV30 and TRBJ2-3 gives the whole variable domain SQTIHQWPATLVQPVGSPLSLECTVEGTSNPNLYWYRQAAGRGLQLLFYSVGIGQISSEVPQNLSASRPQDRQFILSSKKLLLSDSGFYLCASKGGPDTQYFGPGTRLTVL.

The chain couples TRBV23-1 to TRBJ2-2; D uncertain. TRBV23-1 is an open reading frame whose function is uncertain. The CDR3 sequence is 15 residues long. V was trimmed by 0 bases and J by 6 bases, leaving 11 bases between them. CDR3 DNA: TGCGCCAGCAGTCAATCGAAGCAGGCGGCCGGGGAGCTGTTTTTT. Translation gives CASSQSKQAAGELFF.

The gene calls are TRBV30 and TRBJ1-1; no clear D. This CDR3 spans 12 amino acids. V lost 3 bases and J 1 base, leaving 6 bases between the germline ends. CDR1 and CDR2 from the germline V gene are GTSNPN and SVGIG (reference sequence). In nucleotides, the CDR3 is TGTGCCTGGAGGGACCCGAACACTGAAGCTTTCTTT. It codes for CAWRDPNTEAFF.

This clone was detected once. The chain uses TRBV28 and TRBJ1-2; D remains ambiguous. The CDR3 length is 14 residues. The germline V gene encodes CDR1 MDHEN and CDR2 SYDVKM. The V gene lost 8 bases and the J gene lost 5 bases, with 18 bases spanning the gap. The CDR3 DNA reads as TGTGCCAGCGGGTCACCACCACGATTTTATGGCTACACCTTC. Translating gives CASGSPPRFYGYTF.

The J gene is TRBJ2-3, the V gene TRBV10-3, with D perhaps TRBD1 (7 bases). The germline gives CDR1 ENHRY, CDR2 SYGVKD. This CDR3 has 15 amino acids. Trimming took 10 bases from V and 0 from J, leaving 17 bases between them. CDR3 sequence (DNA): TGTGCCACCTACCCAGGGGGGTCTAGCACAGATACGCAGTATTTT. Translated: CATYPGGSSTDTQYF.

The V and J genes are TRBV6-6 and TRBJ2-3, with 7 bases that match TRBD1. This CDR3 comprises 14 residues. Germline V gives CDR1 MNHNY, CDR2 SVGAGI (reference sequence). V lost 5 bases and J lost 5; bases outside the gene matches: 7. Written as DNA, the CDR3 is TGTGCCAGCAGTCCCACGACAGGGATAGATACGCAGTATTTT. Its protein product is CASSPTTGIDTQYF.

This rearrangement joins TRBV7-2 to TRBJ2-5; no clear D. The assigned J gene may be wrong: the sequence end matches TRBJ2-7 better. Germline values: CDR1 SGHTA, CDR2 FQGNSA. The CDR3 is made up of 14 amino acids. CDR3 residues: CASSFGGGSYEQYF. CDR3 bases: TGTGCCAGCAGCTTTGGTGGCGGCTCCTACGAGCAGTACTTC.

The chain couples TRBV27 to TRBJ2-5; D gene uncertain. Trimming took off 5 bases at V and 2 bases at J, with 15 bases between the two ends. Germline loops: CDR1 MNHEY, CDR2 SMNVEV (reference sequence). CDR3 size: 15 residues. Written as DNA, the CDR3 is TGTGCCAGCAGTCTCGGCTGGGCTACACAAGAGACCCAGTACTTC. Translated: CASSLGWATQETQYF.

The J gene is TRBJ2-5, the V gene TRBV5-1, with D uncertain. The CDR3 loop spans 16 amino acids. Per germline, CDR1 SGHRS and CDR2 YFSETQ. Trimming stripped 2 bases from V and 5 bases from J, with 19 bases between. CDR3 residues: CASSLTVGGSLETQYF. The CDR3 DNA sequence: TGCGCCAGCAGCTTAACCGTGGGTGGTAGTTTGGAGACCCAGTACTTC.

The V gene is TRBV4-3, the J gene TRBJ1-3, with D perhaps TRBD1 (6 bases). This CDR3 region has 15 residues. The V and J ends lost 2 bases and 4 bases respectively, with 12 bases between them. Germline assignment: CDR1 LGHNA and CDR2 YSLEER. The CDR3 sequence: CASSQSKGGGNTIYF. The CDR3 coding sequence is TGCGCCAGCAGCCAATCGAAAGGGGGAGGAAACACCATATATTTT.

This clone occurred once. The chain joins TRBV18 to TRBJ2-1, with 8 bases lining up with TRBD2. This CDR3 has 15 residues. Germline values: CDR1 KGHSH, CDR2 LQKENI. V lost 2 bases, J lost 6 bases, and 6 bases stayed unmatched. The CDR3 DNA reads as TGTGCCAGCTCACCAGCCGGGACTAGTCTCAATGAGCAGTTCTTC. As protein: CASSPAGTSLNEQFF.

The chain is built from TRBV5-8 and TRBJ2-2, with 7 bases matching TRBD1. Germline values: CDR1 SGHTS, CDR2 YDEGEE. Trimming at V came to 1 base and at J to 4 bases, leaving 10 bases not matched to a gene. This CDR3 comprises 17 residues. CDR3 region: CASSLNLGGAGTGELFF. The CDR3, as DNA: TGTGCCAGCAGCTTGAATCTAGGGGGCGCGGGCACCGGGGAGCTGTTTTTT.

The chain employs TRBV5-8 and TRBJ2-7; TRBD2 aligns across 10 bases. The CDR3 extends over 13 amino acids. The germline gives CDR1 SGHTS, CDR2 YDEGEE. V shed 4 bases, J shed 8 bases, and the junction held 6 bases outside the gene matches. The CDR3 DNA sequence: TGTGCCAGCAGCCTCCAGCGGGAGGGTCAGCAGTACTTC. Its protein product is CASSLQREGQQYF.

This clone is termed medium-sized. CDR3 sequence reads: CASSAAGDSYNEQFF. The CDR3 bases are TGTGCCAGCAGTGCGGCGGGAGACTCCTACAATGAGCAGTTCTTC. The chain couples TRBV6-4 to TRBJ2-1, with 7 bases aligning to TRBD2. The germline V gene has CDR1 MRHNA and CDR2 SNTAGT. This CDR3 contains 15 residues. V trimming: 4 bases; J trimming: 0 bases; junction bases outside the gene matches: 3.

This clone was picked up a small number of times. For the CDR3, the DNA is TGTGCCAGCAGCTTAGAATCCAACAGGAAAGCTTTCTTT. Encoded protein: CASSLESNRKAFF. The chain uses TRBV7-2 and TRBJ1-1; TRBD1 is a possible D gene (5 bases). This CDR3 has 13 amino acids. V was pared by 1 base and J by 9 bases, with 12 bases between. Looked up from germline, CDR1 is SGHTA and CDR2 is FQGNSA.

This clone appeared a few times. The rearrangement links TRBV5-6 to TRBJ2-2; TRBD1 is a possible D gene (5 bases). Germline lookup yields CDR1 SGHDT and CDR2 YYEEEE. V gave up 4 bases and J gave up 5 bases, with 9 bases separating them. CDR3 length: 13 residues. The CDR3 sequence is CASSKQGTGELFF. CDR3 bases: TGTGCCAGCAGCAAGCAGGGAACCGGGGAGCTGTTTTTT.